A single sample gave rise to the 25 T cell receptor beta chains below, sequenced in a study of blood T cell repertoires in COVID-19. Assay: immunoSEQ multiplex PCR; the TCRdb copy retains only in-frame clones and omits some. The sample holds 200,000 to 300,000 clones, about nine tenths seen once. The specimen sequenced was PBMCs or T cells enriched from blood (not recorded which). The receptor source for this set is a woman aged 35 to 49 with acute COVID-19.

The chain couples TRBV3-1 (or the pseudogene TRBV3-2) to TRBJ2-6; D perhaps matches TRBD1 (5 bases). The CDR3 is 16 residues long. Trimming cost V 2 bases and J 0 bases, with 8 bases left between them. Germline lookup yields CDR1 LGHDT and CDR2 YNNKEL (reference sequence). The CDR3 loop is CASSQKGVSGANVLTF. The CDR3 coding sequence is TGTGCCAGCAGCCAAAAAGGGGTCTCTGGGGCCAACGTCCTGACTTTC.

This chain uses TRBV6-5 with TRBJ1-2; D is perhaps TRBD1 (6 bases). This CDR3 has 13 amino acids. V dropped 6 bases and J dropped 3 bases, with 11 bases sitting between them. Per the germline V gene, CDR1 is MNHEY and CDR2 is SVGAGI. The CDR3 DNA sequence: TGTGCCAGCAGCCCACAGGGCGACTATGGCTACACCTTC. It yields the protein CASSPQGDYGYTF.

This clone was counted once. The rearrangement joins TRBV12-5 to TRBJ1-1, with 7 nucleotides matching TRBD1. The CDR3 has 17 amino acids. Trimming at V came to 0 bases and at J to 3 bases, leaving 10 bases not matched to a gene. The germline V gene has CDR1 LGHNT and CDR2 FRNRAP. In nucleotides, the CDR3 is TGTGCTAGTGGTTTGGTGGCGTTAGGGGGCTTAGACACTGAAGCTTTCTTT. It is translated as CASGLVALGGLDTEAFF.

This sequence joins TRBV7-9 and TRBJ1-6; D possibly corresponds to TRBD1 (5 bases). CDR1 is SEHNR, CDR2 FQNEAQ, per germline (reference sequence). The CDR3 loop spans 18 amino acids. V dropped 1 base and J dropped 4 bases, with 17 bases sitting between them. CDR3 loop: CASSLVSRVSGYNSPLHF. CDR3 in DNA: TGTGCCAGCAGCTTAGTGAGCAGGGTCTCTGGTTATAATTCACCCCTCCACTTT. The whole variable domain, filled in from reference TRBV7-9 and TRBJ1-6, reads DTGVSQNPRHKITKRGQNVTFRCDPISEHNRLYWYRQTLGQGPEFLTYFQNEAQLEKSRLLSDRFSAERPKGSFSTLEIQRTEQGDSAMYLCASSLVSRVSGYNSPLHFGNGTRLTVT.

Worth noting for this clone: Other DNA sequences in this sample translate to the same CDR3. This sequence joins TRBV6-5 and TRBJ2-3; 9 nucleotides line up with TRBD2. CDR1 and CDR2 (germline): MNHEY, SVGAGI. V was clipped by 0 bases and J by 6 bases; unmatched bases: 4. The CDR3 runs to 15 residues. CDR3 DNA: TGTGCCAGCAGTTACTCAGGGCTAGCGGGGGATACGCAGTATTTT. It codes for CASSYSGLAGDTQYF.

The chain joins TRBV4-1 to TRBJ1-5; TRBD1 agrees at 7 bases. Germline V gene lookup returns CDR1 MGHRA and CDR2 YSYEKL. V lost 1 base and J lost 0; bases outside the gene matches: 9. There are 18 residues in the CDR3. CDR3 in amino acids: CASSQVETGQYSNQPQHF. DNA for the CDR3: TGCGCCAGCAGCCAAGTCGAGACGGGACAGTATAGCAATCAGCCCCAGCATTTT.

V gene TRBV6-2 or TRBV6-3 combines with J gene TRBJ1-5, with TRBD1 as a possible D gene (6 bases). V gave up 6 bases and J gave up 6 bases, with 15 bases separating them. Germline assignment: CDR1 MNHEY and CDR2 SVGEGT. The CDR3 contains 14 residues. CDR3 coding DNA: TGTGCCAGCAGCAGCCACAGGGTCAGTCAGCCCCAGCATTTT. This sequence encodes CASSSHRVSQPQHF.

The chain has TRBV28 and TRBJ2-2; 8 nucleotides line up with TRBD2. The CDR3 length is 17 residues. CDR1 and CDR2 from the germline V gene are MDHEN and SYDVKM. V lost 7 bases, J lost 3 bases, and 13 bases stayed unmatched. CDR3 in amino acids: CASIKNRAGVYTGELFF. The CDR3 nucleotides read TGTGCCAGCATCAAGAACCGAGCGGGAGTATACACCGGGGAGCTGTTTTTT.

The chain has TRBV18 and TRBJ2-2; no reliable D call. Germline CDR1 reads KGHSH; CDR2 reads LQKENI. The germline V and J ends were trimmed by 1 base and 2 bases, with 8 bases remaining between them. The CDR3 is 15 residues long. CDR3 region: CASSPRQINTGELFF. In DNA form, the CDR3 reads TGTGCCAGCTCACCACGGCAGATAAACACCGGGGAGCTGTTTTTT.

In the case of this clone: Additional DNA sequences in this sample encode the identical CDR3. The CDR3: CASSLGTGNSNQPQHF. DNA for the CDR3: TGTGCCAGTAGTCTCGGGACAGGCAATAGCAATCAGCCCCAGCATTTT. J is TRBJ1-5 and V is TRBV19, with 8 bases fitting TRBD1. The CDR3 totals 16 residues. Per germline, CDR1 LNHDA and CDR2 SQIVND (reference sequence). Trimming removed 5 bases from V and 0 bases from J; junction bases left unmatched: 6.

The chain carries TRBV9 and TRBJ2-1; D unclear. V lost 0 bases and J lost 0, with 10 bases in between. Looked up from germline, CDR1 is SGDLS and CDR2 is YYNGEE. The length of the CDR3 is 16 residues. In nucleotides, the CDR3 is TGTGCCAGCAGCGTAGGGGCCAAGAGCTCCTACAATGAGCAGTTCTTC. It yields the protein CASSVGAKSSYNEQFF. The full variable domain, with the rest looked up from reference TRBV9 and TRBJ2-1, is DSGVTQTPKHLITATGQRVTLRCSPRSGDLSVYWYQQSLDQGLQFLIQYYNGEERAKGNILERFSAQQFPDLHSELNLSSLELGDSALYFCASSVGAKSSYNEQFFGPGTRLTVL.

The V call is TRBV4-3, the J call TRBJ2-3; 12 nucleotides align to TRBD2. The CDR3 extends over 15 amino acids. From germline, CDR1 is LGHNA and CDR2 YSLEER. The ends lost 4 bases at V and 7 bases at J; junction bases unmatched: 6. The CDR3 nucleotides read TGCGCCAGCAGCCCCGGACTAGCGGGGAGAAATACGCAGTATTTT. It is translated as CASSPGLAGRNTQYF.

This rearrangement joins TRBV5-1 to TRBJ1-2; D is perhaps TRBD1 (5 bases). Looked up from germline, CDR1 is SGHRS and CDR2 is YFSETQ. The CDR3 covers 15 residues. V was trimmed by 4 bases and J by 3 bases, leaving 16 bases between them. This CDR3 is CASSPRVPGDYGYTF. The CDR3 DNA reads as TGCGCCAGCAGCCCCAGGGTGCCGGGGGACTATGGCTACACCTTC.

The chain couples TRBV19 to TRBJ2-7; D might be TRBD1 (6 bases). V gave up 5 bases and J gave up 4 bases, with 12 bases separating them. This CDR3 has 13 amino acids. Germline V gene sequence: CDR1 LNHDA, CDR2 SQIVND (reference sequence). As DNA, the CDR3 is TGTGCCAGTAGTGAGACAGGTATATACGAGCAGTACTTC. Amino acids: CASSETGIYEQYF.

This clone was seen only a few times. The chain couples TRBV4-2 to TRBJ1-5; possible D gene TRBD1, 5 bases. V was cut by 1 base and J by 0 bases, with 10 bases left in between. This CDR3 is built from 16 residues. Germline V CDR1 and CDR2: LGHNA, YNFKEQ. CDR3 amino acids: CASSQAGGGSNQPQHF. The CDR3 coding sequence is TGTGCCAGCAGCCAAGCCGGGGGAGGTAGCAATCAGCCCCAGCATTTT.

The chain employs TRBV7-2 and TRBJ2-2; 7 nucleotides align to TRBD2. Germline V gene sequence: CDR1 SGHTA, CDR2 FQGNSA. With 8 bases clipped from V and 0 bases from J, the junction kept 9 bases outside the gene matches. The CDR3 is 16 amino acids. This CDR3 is CASRYGGTANTGELFF. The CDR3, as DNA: TGTGCCAGCCGTTACGGGGGGACGGCGAACACCGGGGAGCTGTTTTTT.

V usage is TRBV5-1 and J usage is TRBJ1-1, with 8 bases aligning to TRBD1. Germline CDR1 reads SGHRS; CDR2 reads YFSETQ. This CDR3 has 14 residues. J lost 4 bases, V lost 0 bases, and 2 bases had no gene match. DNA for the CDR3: TGCGCCAGCAGCTTGGCAGGGGGCGGCACTGAAGCTTTCTTT. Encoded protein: CASSLAGGGTEAFF.

CDR3 amino acids: CASSRSSGQGPEAFF. CDR3 coding DNA: TGCGCCAGCAGCCGATCCTCTGGACAGGGGCCTGAAGCTTTCTTT. The rearrangement uses TRBV5-1 and TRBJ1-1; 9 nucleotides align to TRBD1. Germline CDR1 reads SGHRS; CDR2 reads YFSETQ. With V trimmed by 4 bases and J by 6 bases, 10 bases remained unmatched. There are 15 residues in the CDR3.

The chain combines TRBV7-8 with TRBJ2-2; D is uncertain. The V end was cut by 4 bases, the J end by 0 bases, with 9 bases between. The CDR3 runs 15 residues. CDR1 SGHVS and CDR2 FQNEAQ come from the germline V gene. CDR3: CASSSIVANTGELFF. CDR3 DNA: TGTGCCAGCAGCTCCATCGTAGCGAACACCGGGGAGCTGTTTTTT. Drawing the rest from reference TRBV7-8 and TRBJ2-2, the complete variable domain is GAGVSQSPRYKVAKRGQDVALRCDPISGHVSLFWYQQALGQGPEFLTYFQNEAQLDKSGLPSDRFFAERPEGSVSTLKIQRTQQEDSAVYLCASSSIVANTGELFFGEGSRLTVL.

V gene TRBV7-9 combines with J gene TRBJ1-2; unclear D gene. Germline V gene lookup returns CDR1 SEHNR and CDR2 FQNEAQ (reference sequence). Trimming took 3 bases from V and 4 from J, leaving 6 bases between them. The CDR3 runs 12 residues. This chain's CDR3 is CASSFSGYGYTF. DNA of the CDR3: TGTGCCAGCAGCTTTAGTGGCTATGGCTACACCTTC.

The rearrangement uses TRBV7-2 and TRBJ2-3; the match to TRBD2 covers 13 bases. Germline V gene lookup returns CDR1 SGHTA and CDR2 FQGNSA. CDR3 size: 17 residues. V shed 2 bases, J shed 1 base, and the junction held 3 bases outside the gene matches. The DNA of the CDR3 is TGTGCCAGCAGCTTAACCGGGACTAGCGGGGGCACAGATACGCAGTATTTT. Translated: CASSLTGTSGGTDTQYF.

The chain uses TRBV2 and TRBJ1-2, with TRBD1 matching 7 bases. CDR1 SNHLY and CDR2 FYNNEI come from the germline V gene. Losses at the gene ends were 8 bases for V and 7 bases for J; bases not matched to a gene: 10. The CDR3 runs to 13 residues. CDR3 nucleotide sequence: TGTGCCAGCGTTAGACAGGGAAGCAGTGGCTACACCTTC. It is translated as CASVRQGSSGYTF.

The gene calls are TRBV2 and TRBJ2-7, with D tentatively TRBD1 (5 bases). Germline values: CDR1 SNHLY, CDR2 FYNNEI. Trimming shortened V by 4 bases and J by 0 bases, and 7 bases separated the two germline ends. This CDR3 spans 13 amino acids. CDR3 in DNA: TGTGCCAGCAGTGGGACACGCTCCTACGAGCAGTACGTC. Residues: CASSGTRSYEQYV.

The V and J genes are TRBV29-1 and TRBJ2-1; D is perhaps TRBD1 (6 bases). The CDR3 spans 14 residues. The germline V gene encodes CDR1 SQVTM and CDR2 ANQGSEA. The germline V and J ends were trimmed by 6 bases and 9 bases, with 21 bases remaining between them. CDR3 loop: CSVETGRITGEQFF. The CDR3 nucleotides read TGCAGCGTGGAGACAGGACGTATTACTGGTGAGCAGTTCTTC.

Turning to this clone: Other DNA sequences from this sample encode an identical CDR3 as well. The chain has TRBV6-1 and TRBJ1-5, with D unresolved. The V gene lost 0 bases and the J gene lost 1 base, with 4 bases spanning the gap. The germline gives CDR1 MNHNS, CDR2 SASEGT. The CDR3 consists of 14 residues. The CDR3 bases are TGTGCCAGCAGTGAAGCACGGAGCAATCAGCCCCAGCATTTT. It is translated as CASSEARSNQPQHF.